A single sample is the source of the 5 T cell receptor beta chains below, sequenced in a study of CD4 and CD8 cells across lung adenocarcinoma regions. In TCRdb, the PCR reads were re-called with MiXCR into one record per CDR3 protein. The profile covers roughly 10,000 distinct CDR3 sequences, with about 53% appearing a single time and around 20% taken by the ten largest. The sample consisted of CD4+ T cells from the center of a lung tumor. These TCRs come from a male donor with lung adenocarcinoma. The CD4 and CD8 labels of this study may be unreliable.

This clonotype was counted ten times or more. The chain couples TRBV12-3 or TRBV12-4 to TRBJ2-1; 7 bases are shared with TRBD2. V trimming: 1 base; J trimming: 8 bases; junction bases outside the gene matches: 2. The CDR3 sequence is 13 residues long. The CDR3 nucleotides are TGTGCCAGCAGTTTAGAGGGAGGGGATGAGCAGTTCTTC. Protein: CASSLEGGDEQFF.

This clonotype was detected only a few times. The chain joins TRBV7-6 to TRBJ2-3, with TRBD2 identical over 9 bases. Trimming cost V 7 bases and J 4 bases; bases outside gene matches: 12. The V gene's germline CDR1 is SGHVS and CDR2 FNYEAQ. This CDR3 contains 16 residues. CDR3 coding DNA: TGTGCCAGCACCTCCGCGGGGCGGGAGGGCCCAGATACGCAGTATTTT. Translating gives CASTSAGREGPDTQYF.

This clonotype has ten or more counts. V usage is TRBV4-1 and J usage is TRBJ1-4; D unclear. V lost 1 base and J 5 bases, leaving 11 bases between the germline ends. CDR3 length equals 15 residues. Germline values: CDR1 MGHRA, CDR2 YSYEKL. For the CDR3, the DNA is TGCGCCAGCAGCCAAGTCGGCGCCCAGAATGAAAAACTGTTTTTT. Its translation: CASSQVGAQNEKLFF.

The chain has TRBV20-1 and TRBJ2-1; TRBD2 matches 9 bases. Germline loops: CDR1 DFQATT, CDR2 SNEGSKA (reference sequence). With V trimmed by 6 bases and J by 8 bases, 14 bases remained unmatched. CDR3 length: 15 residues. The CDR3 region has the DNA TGCAGTGCCCTCCACGGCGGGGGGGCTTTTGATGAGCAGTTCTTC. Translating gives CSALHGGGAFDEQFF.

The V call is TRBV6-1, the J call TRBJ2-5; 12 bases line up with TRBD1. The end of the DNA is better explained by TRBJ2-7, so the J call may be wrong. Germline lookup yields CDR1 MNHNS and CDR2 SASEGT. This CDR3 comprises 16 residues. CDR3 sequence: CASTLSSGTGGHEQYF. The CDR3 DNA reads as TGTGCCAGCACCTTATCTTCCGGGACAGGGGGCCACGAGCAGTACTTC.